Listed here are 20 T cell receptor beta chains from one sample, sequenced in a study of blood T cell repertoires in COVID-19. The data were produced by immunoSEQ multiplex PCR, yet TCRdb's version contains in-frame clones alone and is incomplete. This table holds around 300,000 clones, approximately 91% found once. The specimen sequenced was peripheral blood. These receptors all stem from a woman between 40 and 50 years old who had recovered from COVID-19.

This clone was detected only once. This chain joins TRBV27 and TRBJ2-4; 7 positions match TRBD2. The CDR3 contains 16 residues. Looked up from germline, CDR1 is MNHEY and CDR2 is SMNVEV (reference sequence). Trimming cost V 6 bases and J 4 bases; bases outside gene matches: 12. CDR3 residues: CASRPGTTNNKNIQYF. CDR3 nucleotide sequence: TGTGCCAGCAGGCCCGGGACTACGAATAATAAAAACATTCAGTACTTC.

This clone has just a few counts. The chain has TRBV23-1 and TRBJ2-4; 7 bases agree with TRBD2. TRBV23-1 is known as an ORF, though its function is uncertain. The V gene end was trimmed by 1 base and the J gene end by 0 bases; junction bases not matched to a gene: 0. The CDR3 consists of 15 residues. The CDR3 loop reads CASSQLAGAKNIQYF. The CDR3 DNA reads as TGCGCCAGCAGTCAATTAGCGGGAGCCAAAAACATTCAGTACTTC.

The chain employs TRBV6-5 and TRBJ1-6; 7 nucleotides agree with TRBD1. The CDR3 runs to 13 residues. Germline V gene sequence: CDR1 MNHEY, CDR2 SVGAGI. V was pared by 8 bases and J by 10 bases, with 8 bases of the junction left unmatched. CDR3 coding DNA: TGTGCCAGCCAGACAGGGATTCGCTCACCCCTCCACTTT. Its translation: CASQTGIRSPLHF.

CDR3 region: CASSLFPGTKNIQYF. In nucleotides, the CDR3 is TGTGCCAGCAGCTTATTTCCAGGGACCAAAAACATTCAGTACTTC. The V call is TRBV7-2, the J call TRBJ2-4; TRBD1 is a possible D gene (5 bases). CDR1 SGHTA and CDR2 FQGNSA come from the germline V gene. Deletions cut 2 bases from V and 2 bases from J, with 10 bases between. CDR3 length: 15 residues. Complete variable domain (other parts from reference TRBV7-2 and TRBJ2-4): GAGVSQSPSNKVTEKGKDVELRCDPISGHTALYWYRQSLGQGLEFLIYFQGNSAPDKSGLPSDRFSAERTGGSVSTLTIQRTQQEDSAVYLCASSLFPGTKNIQYFGAGTRLSVL.

The chain joins TRBV4-1 to TRBJ2-3; TRBD2 matches at 9 bases. The V gene's germline CDR1 is MGHRA and CDR2 YSYEKL. V shed 1 base, J shed 4 bases, and the junction held 9 bases outside the gene matches. This CDR3 contains 17 residues. CDR3 region: CASSQGRIEREADTQYF. Written as DNA, the CDR3 is TGCGCCAGCAGCCAAGGACGGATCGAGCGGGAGGCAGATACGCAGTATTTT.

The J gene is TRBJ2-2, the V gene TRBV24-1; 10 positions match TRBD1. Germline CDR1 KGHDR, CDR2 SFDVKD. The CDR3 is 17 amino acids. V dropped 0 bases and J dropped 6; count of bases not matched to a gene: 6. This CDR3 is CATSDLYGTGDPGELFF. Written as DNA, the CDR3 is TGTGCCACCAGTGATTTGTACGGGACAGGGGATCCCGGGGAGCTGTTTTTT.

This chain uses TRBV24-1 with TRBJ2-1; D may be TRBD2 (5 bases). The CDR3 spans 14 residues. Germline V lookup: CDR1 KGHDR, CDR2 SFDVKD. V shed 2 bases and J shed 8 bases, with 12 bases lying between them. The CDR3: CATSDWTEGDEQFF. CDR3 nucleotide sequence: TGTGCCACCAGTGATTGGACTGAGGGCGATGAGCAGTTCTTC.

This rearrangement joins TRBV10-3 to TRBJ2-1, with D perhaps TRBD1 (6 bases). Germline V lookup: CDR1 ENHRY, CDR2 SYGVKD. The V end lost 9 bases, the J end lost 1 base, and 10 bases lay between the germline ends. The CDR3 spans 13 residues. In nucleotides, the CDR3 is TGTGCCATAGGGCAGGGGTCCTACAATGAGCAGTTCTTC. Amino acid sequence: CAIGQGSYNEQFF.

The V and J genes are TRBV7-2 and TRBJ2-3; D may be TRBD2 (6 bases). Germline V gene lookup returns CDR1 SGHTA and CDR2 FQGNSA. The V and J ends lost 1 base and 5 bases respectively, with 10 bases between them. The CDR3 spans 14 residues. CDR3 sequence (DNA): TGTGCCAGCAGCTTAGGTCAGGGAGGAGATACGCAGTATTTT. Its translation is CASSLGQGGDTQYF.

This sequence joins TRBV19 and TRBJ1-1; D might be TRBD1 (5 bases). CDR3 length equals 12 residues. CDR1 is LNHDA, CDR2 SQIVND, per germline (reference sequence). V lost 3 bases and J 7 bases, leaving 9 bases between the germline ends. Written as DNA, the CDR3 is TGTGCCAGTAGTATGCAGGGAGGTGAAGCTTTCTTT. Residues: CASSMQGGEAFF.

This chain links TRBV27 with TRBJ2-7, with 12 bases identical to TRBD1. The CDR3 is 15 residues long. V was clipped by 5 bases and J by 3 bases; unmatched bases: 5. The germline gives CDR1 MNHEY, CDR2 SMNVEV (reference sequence). The CDR3 spells CASSLGQGASYEQYF. The CDR3 DNA follows: TGTGCCAGCAGTCTGGGACAGGGGGCTAGCTACGAGCAGTACTTC.

This clone was picked up one time. The chain links TRBV7-8 to TRBJ2-1, with 10 bases that match TRBD2. J gave up 7 bases and V 5 bases, and 11 bases lay outside the gene matches. This CDR3 contains 16 residues. Per germline, CDR1 SGHVS and CDR2 FQNEAQ. CDR3 nucleotides: TGTGCCAGCAGCCCAGCGGGAGGGCCCTCTGGTAATGAGCAGTTCTTC. Residues: CASSPAGGPSGNEQFF.

This rearrangement joins TRBV12-3 or TRBV12-4 to TRBJ2-5; weak D call: TRBD2 (5 bases). With 6 bases removed from V and 6 bases from J, the gap between germline ends came to 14 bases. The CDR3 is 13 residues long. CDR3 region: CASSQPGSQTQYF. Written as DNA, the CDR3 is TGTGCCAGCAGCCAGCCGGGGTCACAGACCCAGTACTTC.

The rearrangement uses TRBV19 and TRBJ2-2; TRBD1 agrees at 7 bases. V dropped 7 bases and J dropped 6; count of bases not matched to a gene: 5. From germline, CDR1 is LNHDA and CDR2 SQIVND (reference sequence). The CDR3 extends over 13 amino acids. This CDR3 is CASKTGLAGELFF. DNA of the CDR3: TGTGCCAGTAAGACAGGGCTCGCCGGGGAGCTGTTTTTT.

The rearrangement joins TRBV21-1 to TRBJ2-7; TRBD2, as called in the table, went unchecked against the DNA. TRBV21-1 has pseudogene status. The CDR3 totals 17 residues. The CDR3 region is CASSKWAGTSGTYEQYF. The CDR3 DNA reads as TGTGCCAGCAGCAAATGGGCCGGGACTAGCGGGACCTACGAGCAGTACTTC.

The rearrangement uses TRBV9 and TRBJ1-4; no clear D gene. Trimming removed 1 base at V and 0 bases at J, with 7 bases between. CDR3 length: 15 amino acids. In germline, CDR1 is SGDLS, CDR2 YYNGEE. This chain's CDR3 is CASSVNSATNEKLFF. For the CDR3, the DNA is TGTGCCAGCAGCGTAAACTCCGCAACTAATGAAAAACTGTTTTTT.

This chain uses TRBV2 with TRBJ2-2; the match to TRBD2 covers 14 bases. Looked up from germline, CDR1 is SNHLY and CDR2 is FYNNEI. Losses at the gene ends were 6 bases for V and 5 bases for J; bases not matched to a gene: 8. CDR3 length: 17 residues. Here the CDR3 reads CASRPGLAGVGTGELFF. Here the CDR3 DNA reads TGTGCCAGCAGGCCGGGACTAGCGGGAGTTGGAACCGGGGAGCTGTTTTTT. Variable domain in full (rest from reference TRBV2 and TRBJ2-2): EPEVTQTPSHQVTQMGQEVILRCVPISNHLYFYWYRQILGQKVEFLVSFYNNEISEKSEIFDDQFSVERPDGSNFTLKIRSTKLEDSAMYFCASRPGLAGVGTGELFFGEGSRLTVL.

CDR3 DNA sequence: TGCAGTGCTAGTGTAGCGGGAGCTAGCACAGATACGCAGTATTTT. Its protein is CSASVAGASTDTQYF. The V call is TRBV20-1, the J call TRBJ2-3; 9 positions match TRBD2. The junction had 4 bases not matched to a gene; V was cut back by 3 bases and J by 0 bases. Germline values: CDR1 DFQATT, CDR2 SNEGSKA (reference sequence). The CDR3 has 15 amino acids.

This chain joins TRBV7-9 and TRBJ1-2, with TRBD1 matching over 9 bases. This CDR3 comprises 14 residues. After removal of 5 bases from V and 6 bases from J, the junction contained 7 bases not matched to a gene. Germline values: CDR1 SEHNR, CDR2 FQNEAQ (reference sequence). CDR3 sequence reads: CASSPGTGKDGYTF. The CDR3 DNA follows: TGTGCCAGCAGCCCCGGGACAGGGAAGGATGGCTACACCTTC. Using reference TRBV7-9 and TRBJ1-2 for the parts outside the CDR3, the full variable domain is DTGVSQNPRHKITKRGQNVTFRCDPISEHNRLYWYRQTLGQGPEFLTYFQNEAQLEKSRLLSDRFSAERPKGSFSTLEIQRTEQGDSAMYLCASSPGTGKDGYTFGSGTRLTVV.

The V and J genes are TRBV18 and TRBJ2-3; D not certain. Germline-derived CDR1 and CDR2 are KGHSH and LQKENI. V was trimmed by 2 bases and J by 2 bases, leaving 8 bases between them. The CDR3 consists of 14 residues. The CDR3 coding sequence is TGTGCCAGCTCACCAAACGCGTACACAGATACGCAGTATTTT. Amino acids: CASSPNAYTDTQYF.